This T cell receptor (beta chain) was identified during a study of T cell changes during pregnancy in multiple sclerosis. V gave up 3 bases and J gave up 6 bases; unmatched junction bases: 4. Germline V gene data show CDR1 as WSHSY and CDR2 as SAAADI. The CDR3 has 15 amino acids. TCRdb's copy holds only in-frame clones and misses some; the assay was immunoSEQ multiplex PCR. The repertoire consists of about 79,000 clones, with around 95% occurring once and the leading ten covering approximately 0.7%. This clonotype was sampled from a female donor in good health, enrolled as a control in a pregnancy study. The chain employs TRBV10-2 and TRBJ2-2, with 10 positions matching TRBD2. Specimen: peripheral blood, collected in the second trimester of pregnancy. The CDR3 nucleotides are TGCGCCAGCAGTGAAAGAGCGGGGGGGCCCGGGGAGCTGTTTTTT. It encodes CASSERAGGPGELFF.